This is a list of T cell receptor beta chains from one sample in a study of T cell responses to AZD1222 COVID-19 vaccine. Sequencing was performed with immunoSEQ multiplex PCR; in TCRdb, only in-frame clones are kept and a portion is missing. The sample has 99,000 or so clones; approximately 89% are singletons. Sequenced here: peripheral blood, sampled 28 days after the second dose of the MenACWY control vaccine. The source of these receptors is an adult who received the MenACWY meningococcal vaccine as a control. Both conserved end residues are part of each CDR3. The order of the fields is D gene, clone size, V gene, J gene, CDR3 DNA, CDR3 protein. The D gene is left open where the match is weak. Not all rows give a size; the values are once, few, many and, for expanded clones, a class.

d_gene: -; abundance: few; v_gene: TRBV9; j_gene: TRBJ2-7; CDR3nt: TGTGCCAGCAGCGTAGCGGCGGGTACCTACGAGCAGTACTTC; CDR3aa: CASSVAAGTYEQYF
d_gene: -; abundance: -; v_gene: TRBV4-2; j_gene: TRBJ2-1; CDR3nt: TGTGCCAGCAGCCAACTGCGAGGGAATGAGCAGTTCTTC; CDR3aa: CASSQLRGNEQFF
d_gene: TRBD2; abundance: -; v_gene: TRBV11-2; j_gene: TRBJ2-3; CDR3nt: TGTGCCAGCAGCCAAACTAGCGCATCAGATACGCAGTATTTT; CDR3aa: CASSQTSASDTQYF
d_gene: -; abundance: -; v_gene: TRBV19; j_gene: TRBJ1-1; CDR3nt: TGTGCCAGTAGTATATCGGCCAAGAACACTGAAGCTTTCTTT; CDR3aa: CASSISAKNTEAFF
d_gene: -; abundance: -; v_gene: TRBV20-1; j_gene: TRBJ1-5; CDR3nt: TGCAGTGCTAGTCACAGAAGTCATCGCAATCAGCCCCAGCATTTT; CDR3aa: CSASHRSHRNQPQHF
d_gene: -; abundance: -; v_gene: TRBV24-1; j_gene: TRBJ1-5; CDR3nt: TGTGCCACCAGTGATTGGGGGAGTGACAATCAGCCCCAGCATTTT; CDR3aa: CATSDWGSDNQPQHF
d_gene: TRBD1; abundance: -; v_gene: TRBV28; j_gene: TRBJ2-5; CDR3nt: TGTGCCAGCAGTTTAGGTTTTACAGGGGAGGAGACCCAGTACTTC; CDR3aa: CASSLGFTGEETQYF
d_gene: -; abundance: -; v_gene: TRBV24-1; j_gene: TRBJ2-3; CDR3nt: TGTGCCACCAGTGATTTGCGACTCACAGATACGCAGTATTTT; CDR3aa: CATSDLRLTDTQYF
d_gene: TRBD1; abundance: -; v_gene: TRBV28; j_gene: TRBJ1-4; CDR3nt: TGTGCCAGCAGCGCAGCACAGGGGGACCCAGGTGAAAAACTGTTTTTT; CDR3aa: CASSAAQGDPGEKLFF
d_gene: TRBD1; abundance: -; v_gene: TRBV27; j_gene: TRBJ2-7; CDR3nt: TGTGCCACCGGACAGGGCCCCTACGAGCAGTACTTC; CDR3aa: CATGQGPYEQYF
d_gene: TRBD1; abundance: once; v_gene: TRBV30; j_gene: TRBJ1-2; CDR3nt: TGTGCCTGGACCCAGAGGACAGGGGGTAACTATGGCTACACCTTC; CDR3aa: CAWTQRTGGNYGYTF
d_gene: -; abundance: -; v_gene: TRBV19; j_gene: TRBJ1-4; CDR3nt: TGTGCCAGTAATCGCGGGAATGAAAAACTGTTTTTT; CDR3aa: CASNRGNEKLFF
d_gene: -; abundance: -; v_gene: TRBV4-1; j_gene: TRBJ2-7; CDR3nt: TGCGCCAGCAGCCAAGCCCGGGACGGAGCCTACGAGCAGTACTTC; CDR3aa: CASSQARDGAYEQYF
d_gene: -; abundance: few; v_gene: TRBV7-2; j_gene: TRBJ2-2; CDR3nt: TGTGCCAGCAGCTCACGACTGGACGCGGTCACCGGGGAGCTGTTTTTT; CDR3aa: CASSSRLDAVTGELFF
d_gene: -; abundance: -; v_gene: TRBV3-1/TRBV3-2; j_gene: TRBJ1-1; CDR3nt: TGTGCCAGCAGCCAATGGACCATGAACACTGAAGCTTTCTTT; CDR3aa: CASSQWTMNTEAFF
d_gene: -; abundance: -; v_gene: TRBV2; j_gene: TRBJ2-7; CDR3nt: TGTGCCAGCATGCGGGCAGGTCTGGGTTACGAGCAGTACTTC; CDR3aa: CASMRAGLGYEQYF
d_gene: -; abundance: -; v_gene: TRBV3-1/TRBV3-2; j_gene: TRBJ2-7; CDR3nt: TGTGCCAGCAGTCCCCCCCCCGCCCCGGACGGGAATAGCTCCTACGAGCAGTACTTC; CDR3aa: CASSPPPAPDGNSSYEQYF
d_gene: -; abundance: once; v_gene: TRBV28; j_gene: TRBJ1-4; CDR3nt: TGTGCCAGCAGTTACTCTAATGAAAAACTGTTTTTT; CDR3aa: CASSYSNEKLFF
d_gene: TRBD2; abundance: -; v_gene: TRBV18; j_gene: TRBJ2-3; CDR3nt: TGTGCCAGCTCACTGAGTCCAGCCGGGACTAGCGGCACAGATACGCAGTATTTT; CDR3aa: CASSLSPAGTSGTDTQYF
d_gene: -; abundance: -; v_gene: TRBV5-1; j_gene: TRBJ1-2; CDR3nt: TGCGCCAGCAGCTTGGGTTCCGGGGGAGCTAACTATGGCTACACCTTC; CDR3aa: CASSLGSGGANYGYTF